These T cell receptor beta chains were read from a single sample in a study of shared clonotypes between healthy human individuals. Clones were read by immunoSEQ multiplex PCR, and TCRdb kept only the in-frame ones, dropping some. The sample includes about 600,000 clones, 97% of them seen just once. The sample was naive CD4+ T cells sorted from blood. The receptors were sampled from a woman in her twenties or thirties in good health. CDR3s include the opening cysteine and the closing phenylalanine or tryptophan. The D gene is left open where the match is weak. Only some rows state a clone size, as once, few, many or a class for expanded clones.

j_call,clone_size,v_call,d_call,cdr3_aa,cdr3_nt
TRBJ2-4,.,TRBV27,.,CASMRGFSAKNIQYF,TGTGCCAGCATGAGGGGGTTTTCAGCCAAAAACATTCAGTACTTC
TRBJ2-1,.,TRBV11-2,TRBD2,CASSSFSHGGRDYNEQFF,TGTGCCAGCAGCTCCTTTTCTCATGGCGGGAGAGACTACAATGAGCAGTTCTTC
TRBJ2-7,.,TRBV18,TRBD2,CASSPIGGSAEQYF,TGTGCCAGCTCACCAATCGGGGGGTCCGCCGAGCAGTACTTC
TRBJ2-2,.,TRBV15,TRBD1,CATSRKDRGTGELFF,TGTGCCACCAGTAGAAAGGACAGGGGGACGGGGGAGCTGTTTTTT
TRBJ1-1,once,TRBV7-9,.,CASSSTAGLMNTEAFF,TGTGCCAGCAGCTCAACCGCGGGACTAATGAACACTGAAGCTTTCTTT
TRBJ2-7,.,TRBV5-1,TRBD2,CASSYSSGSYPYEQYF,TGCGCCAGCAGCTACTCTAGCGGGAGCTACCCCTACGAGCAGTACTTC
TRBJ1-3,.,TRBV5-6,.,CASSLRGAAGNTIYF,TGTGCCAGCAGCTTGCGGGGGGCGGCTGGAAACACCATATATTTT
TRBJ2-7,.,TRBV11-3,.,CASSRERAYEQYF,TGTGCCAGCAGCCGAGAAAGAGCGTACGAGCAGTACTTC
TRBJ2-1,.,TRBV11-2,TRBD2,CASSSLGLAGGPSNEQFF,TGTGCCAGCAGCTCTTTAGGACTAGCGGGAGGGCCTAGTAATGAGCAGTTCTTC
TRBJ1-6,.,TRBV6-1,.,CASSEAEISPLHF,TGTGCCAGCAGTGAAGCAGAAATATCACCCCTCCACTTT
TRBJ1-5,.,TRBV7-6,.,CASSSPVGPNNQPQHF,TGTGCCAGCAGCTCGCCCGTAGGGCCAAATAATCAGCCCCAGCATTTT
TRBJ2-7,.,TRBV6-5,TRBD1,CASSGQVYEEQYF,TGTGCCAGCAGCGGACAGGTGTATGAAGAGCAGTACTTC
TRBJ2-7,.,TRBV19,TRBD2,CASRRPGLAIHEQYF,TGCGCCAGTAGGCGACCGGGACTAGCGATCCACGAGCAGTACTTC
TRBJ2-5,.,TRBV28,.,CASSFGAVETQYF,TGTGCCAGCAGTTTTGGGGCGGTAGAGACCCAGTACTTC
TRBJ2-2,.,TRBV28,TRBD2,CASSLGGVPGELFF,TGTGCCAGCAGTCTCGGGGGGGTCCCCGGGGAGCTGTTTTTT
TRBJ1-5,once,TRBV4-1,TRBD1,CASSQGTGMNQPQHF,TGCGCCAGCAGCCAAGGGACAGGGATGAATCAGCCCCAGCATTTT
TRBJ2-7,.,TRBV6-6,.,CASSPWTGNEQYF,TGTGCCAGCAGTCCGTGGACCGGGAATGAGCAGTACTTC
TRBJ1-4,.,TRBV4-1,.,CASSQLPLQREKLFF,TGCGCCAGCAGCCAATTGCCATTGCAAAGGGAAAAACTGTTTTTT
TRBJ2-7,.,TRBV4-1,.,CASSPGGFRGEQYF,TGCGCCAGCAGCCCAGGAGGGTTTCGGGGCGAGCAGTACTTC
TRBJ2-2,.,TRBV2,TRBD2,CASSVRLAGDTGELFF,TGTGCCAGCAGTGTGCGACTAGCGGGAGACACCGGGGAGCTGTTTTTT
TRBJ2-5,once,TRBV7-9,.,CASSSKPRDQETQYF,TGTGCCAGCAGCTCTAAGCCCAGGGACCAAGAGACCCAGTACTTC
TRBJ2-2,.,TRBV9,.,CASSVSGVPGELFF,TGTGCCAGCAGCGTAAGTGGGGTTCCCGGGGAGCTGTTTTTT
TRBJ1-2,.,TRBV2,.,CASKPPVYGYTF,TGTGCCAGCAAGCCGCCCGTTTATGGCTACACCTTC
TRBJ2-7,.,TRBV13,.,CASSLGSLGRAGEQYF,TGTGCCAGCAGCTTAGGGTCCCTGGGCAGGGCAGGCGAGCAGTACTTC
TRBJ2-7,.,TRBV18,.,CASHPGSTYEQYF,TGTGCCAGCCATCCCGGGTCAACCTACGAGCAGTACTTC
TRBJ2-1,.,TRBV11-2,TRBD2,CASSPLAGGPWGEQFF,TGTGCCAGCAGCCCCCTAGCGGGAGGCCCTTGGGGTGAGCAGTTCTTC